The source of this T cell receptor (beta chain) is a study of blood T cells in healthy people across ages. Russia was home to the donors, healthy Caucasian individuals aged about 6 to 100. Collection of 9.5 to 10 milliliters of peripheral blood was performed for each donor. No fewer than 5.5 micrograms of total RNA were isolated from every sample. A second PCR, run for about 6 to 11 cycles, used a sample-barcoded 5' primer plus a J-beta primer mix. TCRdb recomputed calls from the 5' RACE reads with MiXCR, one row per CDR3 protein. The table includes about 620,000 distinct CDR3 sequences, around 50% detected once. Points from the study as a whole: Age showed a roughly linear inverse relationship with TCR beta diversity per million T cells.

About this clonotype itself: The antigen is not known.

The V and J ends lost 5 bases and 11 bases, in that order; junction bases with no gene match: 8. In germline, CDR1 is SGHAT, CDR2 FQNNGV. This CDR3 has 12 residues. The TCR originated in an elderly woman in good health. J is TRBJ2-5 and V is TRBV11-2; TRBD2 matches at 7 bases. The sample comprised blood. The CDR3 sequence: CASSRSGGEQYF. In DNA form, the CDR3 reads TGTGCCAGCAGCCGCTCGGGAGGTGAGCAGTACTTC.